The rows below give T cell receptor beta chains drawn from one sample of a study of OX40 agonist ivuxolimab in advanced cancers. Sequencing used immunoSEQ multiplex PCR; TCRdb keeps in-frame clones, though not all of them. The data hold about 99,000 clones, with 95% to 96% observed a single time. The source material was CD4+ or CD8+ T cells sorted from blood, sampled in a trial of the OX40 agonist ivuxolimab. Receptor source: an adult with an advanced solid tumor such as melanoma, head and neck, liver or kidney cancer. Both conserved end residues are part of each CDR3. D genes are given only for firm matches. The size entry is marked missing in some rows and otherwise reads once, few, many or a size class.

NA	TRBJ2-5	TRBV5-1	NA	CASSLYWGQETQYF	TGCGCCAGCAGCTTGTATTGGGGGCAAGAGACCCAGTACTTC
NA	TRBJ1-2	TRBV6-1	NA	CASSAQGYDGYTF	TGTGCCAGCAGTGCCCAGGGGTACGATGGCTACACCTTC
NA	TRBJ2-1	TRBV7-3	TRBD2	CASSLAGLAYNEQFF	TGTGCCAGCAGCTTAGCGGGACTAGCTTACAATGAGCAGTTCTTC
NA	TRBJ2-1	TRBV7-2	TRBD2	CASSTWGLENDEQFF	TGTGCCAGCAGCACTTGGGGACTAGAGAACGATGAGCAGTTCTTC
once	TRBJ2-3	TRBV18	NA	CASSPGEGTDTQYF	TGTGCCAGCTCACCAGGGGAAGGGACAGATACGCAGTATTTT
NA	TRBJ1-1	TRBV15	NA	CATSPGGNLNTEAFF	TGTGCCACCAGCCCGGGGGGGAACCTGAACACTGAAGCTTTCTTT
NA	TRBJ2-2	TRBV2	TRBD1	CASSPYSGTGGPGELFF	TGTGCCAGCAGTCCCTATTCCGGGACAGGGGGCCCCGGGGAGCTGTTTTTT
NA	TRBJ1-2	TRBV29-1	NA	CSVEWVATSFYGYTF	TGCAGCGTTGAATGGGTCGCCACATCCTTCTATGGCTACACCTTC
NA	TRBJ1-3	TRBV5-1	NA	CASSPQVSGNTIYF	TGCGCCAGCAGCCCACAGGTCTCTGGAAACACCATATATTTT
NA	TRBJ2-7	TRBV13	NA	CASSSNSGGEQYF	TGTGCCAGCAGCTCGAACTCTGGCGGCGAGCAGTACTTC
once	TRBJ1-6	TRBV4-1	NA	CASSLFGTENSPLHF	TGCGCCAGCAGTTTGTTCGGGACGGAAAATTCACCCCTCCACTTT
once	TRBJ1-3	TRBV2	TRBD1	CASTKDRGPLNF	TGTGCCAGCACCAAAGACAGGGGGCCGTTGAATTTT
NA	TRBJ1-1	TRBV7-9	NA	CAGRGMNTEAFF	TGTGCGGGTCGCGGGATGAACACTGAAGCTTTCTTT
NA	TRBJ1-4	TRBV5-1	NA	CASSLNRAFEKLFF	TGCGCCAGCAGCTTGAACAGGGCATTTGAAAAACTGTTTTTT
NA	TRBJ1-1	TRBV9	NA	CASSARGGNTEAFF	TGTGCCAGCAGCGCCAGGGGAGGGAACACTGAAGCTTTCTTT
NA	TRBJ2-5	TRBV7-2	NA	CASSLDPAETQYF	TGTGCCAGCAGCTTGGATCCGGCGGAGACCCAGTACTTC
NA	TRBJ1-2	TRBV19	NA	CASSGGLDGYTF	TGTGCCAGTAGTGGAGGACTTGATGGCTACACCTTC
few	TRBJ2-7	TRBV10-3	NA	CAIMGGYEQYF	TGTGCCATCATGGGGGGCTACGAGCAGTACTTC
NA	TRBJ1-1	TRBV7-9	NA	CASVGQGNTEAFF	TGTGCCAGCGTAGGTCAGGGGAACACTGAAGCTTTCTTT
NA	TRBJ1-4	TRBV27	NA	CASSILRGEKLFF	TGTGCCAGCAGTATCCTACGGGGGGAAAAACTGTTTTTT
NA	TRBJ1-1	TRBV4-3	NA	CASSQDLGSMNTEAFF	TGCGCCAGCAGCCAAGATTTGGGCAGTATGAACACTGAAGCTTTCTTT
once	TRBJ1-1	TRBV19	TRBD1	CASSIGQGLTEAFF	TGTGCCAGTAGTATAGGACAGGGTTTGACTGAAGCTTTCTTT
once	TRBJ1-4	TRBV5-1	NA	CASSLGAGAVTEKLFF	TGCGCCAGCAGCTTGGGGGCCGGGGCAGTGACCGAAAAACTGTTTTTT
NA	TRBJ2-7	TRBV7-8	NA	CASSAGQTYEQYF	TGTGCCAGCAGCGCGGGACAGACTTACGAGCAGTACTTC
NA	TRBJ2-3	TRBV5-8	TRBD2	CASSTRRTSRSTDTQYF	TGTGCCAGCAGCACTAGGCGGACTAGCCGTAGCACAGATACGCAGTATTTT
NA	TRBJ1-1	TRBV5-1	TRBD1	CASSISGTGNAVNTEAFF	TGCGCCAGCAGCATATCCGGGACAGGGAACGCCGTGAACACTGAAGCTTTCTTT
NA	TRBJ2-7	TRBV9	TRBD1	CASSPQGQGSAYEQYF	TGTGCCAGCAGCCCCCAAGGACAGGGGAGTGCCTACGAGCAGTACTTC
NA	TRBJ1-5	TRBV5-4	TRBD1	CASSPGQLYQPQHF	TGTGCCAGCAGCCCGGGACAGCTTTATCAGCCCCAGCATTTT
few	TRBJ1-3	TRBV9	TRBD1	CASSAPDPGQEENTIYF	TGTGCCAGCAGCGCGCCGGACCCGGGACAGGAGGAAAACACCATATATTTT
NA	TRBJ2-2	TRBV18	NA	CASSPGRTNTGELFF	TGTGCCAGCTCTCCGGGACGGACCAACACCGGGGAGCTGTTTTTT
once	TRBJ1-5	TRBV7-8	NA	CASSSDGVGNQPQHF	TGTGCCAGCAGCTCCGATGGGGTCGGTAATCAGCCCCAGCATTTT
once	TRBJ2-7	TRBV19	TRBD1	CASSHQTGGNYEQYF	TGTGCCAGTAGTCATCAGACAGGGGGGAACTACGAGCAGTACTTC
NA	TRBJ1-2	TRBV2	NA	CASSEVPGEVYGYTF	TGTGCCAGCAGTGAAGTCCCAGGGGAGGTCTATGGCTACACCTTC
NA	TRBJ2-5	TRBV11-2	TRBD2	CASSLDGGSGQETQYF	TGTGCCAGCAGCTTAGATGGGGGTAGCGGGCAAGAGACCCAGTACTTC
NA	TRBJ1-2	TRBV27	TRBD1	CASSYRDSAYGYTF	TGTGCCAGCAGCTACCGGGACAGTGCCTATGGCTACACCTTC
NA	TRBJ2-5	TRBV6-5	NA	CASSYSNQELPQYF	TGTGCCAGCAGTTACTCAAATCAAGAGTTACCCCAGTACTTC
NA	TRBJ2-5	TRBV11-2	TRBD1	CASSPRTGGETQYF	TGTGCCAGCAGCCCCCGGACAGGGGGGGAGACCCAGTACTTC
once	TRBJ2-7	TRBV11-3	TRBD1	CASSSGTGDSYEQYF	TGTGCCAGCAGCTCCGGGACAGGGGACTCCTACGAGCAGTACTTC
once	TRBJ1-5	TRBV5-6	NA	CASSTQGNQPQHF	TGTGCCAGCAGCACGCAGGGAAATCAGCCCCAGCATTTT
NA	TRBJ2-1	TRBV12-2	NA	CASRLVRDLYNEQFF	TGTGCAAGTCGCTTAGTGCGGGACCTCTACAATGAGCAGTTCTTC
NA	TRBJ2-7	TRBV7-9	TRBD1	CASSPQPGQGYEQYF	TGTGCCAGCAGCCCTCAACCGGGACAGGGTTACGAGCAGTACTTC
NA	TRBJ2-7	TRBV5-4	NA	CASSLEDYEQYF	TGTGCCAGCAGCTTAGAGGATTACGAGCAGTACTTC